This section outlines one T cell receptor (beta chain) sequence together with its context. Its specific antigen is unknown. It has no much larger one-base neighbor in the sample; base qualities were not kept. Genomic DNA was isolated using the Qiagen DNeasy kit from unsorted PBMCs as well as from negatively selected CD4+ and CD8+ fractions. Amplification of TCR beta CDR3 regions was done by immunoSEQ multiplex PCR with primers that anneal to V and J segments. A synthetic immune receptor repertoire was used to minimize amplification bias, and any residual bias was removed computationally once sequencing was done. In the source study's methods: Custom Python scripts were used to quantify repertoire diversity as the Shannon entropy index. The unsorted, CD4+ and CD8+ repertoires were each analyzed separately, with the exception of combined analyses, where CD4+ and CD8+ sequences were merged in silico. Clonal expansion was defined as at least a 2-fold frequency increase after treatment relative to C1D1, with a pseudocount of 0.5 for undetected baseline clones. Singleton clones were defined as clones with 0 or 1 copy at C1D1, and non-singleton clones were defined as clones with 2 or more copies. By matching protein sequences in sorted samples from the same patient, clones expanded in unsorted samples were annotated as CD4+, CD8+ or unknown. Diversity changes from C1D1 to C4D1 were tested in paired samples using Wilcoxon tests. As stored in TCRdb, this immuneACCESS dataset retains in-frame rearrangements with V and J assigned. A fraction of the clones does not appear; measured against another copy, unresolved V genes explain less than half of the discrepancy, and the remainder lacks a known reason. V, J and clone size derive from that table, while D and trimming were established from the DNA sequence. The sample records 15,000 to 20,000 clones, approximately 73% of which are singletons. Approximately 20% of the sample comes from the top ten.

The CDR3 measures 15 amino acids from cysteine to phenylalanine. CDR3 DNA is the only sequence kept; it has 45 bases, read in frame from the first base. The germline V end is reduced by 10 bases and the J end by 1 base; junction bases left unmatched: 9. Reading the germline V gene gives CDR1 MGHDK and CDR2 SYGVNS. This entry is derived from a study of PD-1 blockade in classical Hodgkin lymphoma (dated by TCRdb to the early 2020s). About the study as a whole: Nivolumab dosing was 3 mg/kg intravenously every 2 weeks, continuing until either disease progression or unacceptable toxicity. To define a peripheral blood immune signature of response to PD-1 blockade in classical Hodgkin lymphoma, the study combined TCR beta sequencing with CyTOF. Overall study outcomes, separate from this receptor: The study covered only a single clinical trial cohort, and the causes of the repertoire differences, possibly disease activity or prior therapy, were still not defined. Trial patients achieving complete response had baseline diversity similar to newly diagnosed patients, whereas partial responders and progressors had significantly lower diversity. A significant rise by C4D1 was seen in CD4+ but not CD8+ TCR diversity (p=0.0027 vs p=0.16), with the rise being most apparent in complete responders (p=0.02). Lower diversity was seen in patients whose nivolumab began less than 1 year after ASCT, and these patients were left out of later analyses so that immune reconstitution would not confound the results. Baseline TCR diversity was reported as lower in newly diagnosed patients than in healthy donors, and lower still in relapsed/refractory patients.

The time point label, read with the paper, signifies: cycle 4 day 1 (C4D1), after five to seven weeks of nivolumab. Every trial patient had relapsed following autologous stem cell transplantation, and prior brentuximab vedotin exposure was what differed among cohorts A, B and C. A total of around 59 patients with relapsed/refractory classical Hodgkin lymphoma made up the trial cohort, and each patient's best overall response was complete response, partial response or progressive disease. Trial patients were treated with single-agent nivolumab in the multi-cohort phase II CheckMate 205 trial. Best overall response was determined by an independent review committee according to the 2007 International Working Group response criteria. PBMCs from the trial were collected at three points: immediately before nivolumab initiation (C1D1), and during therapy at cycle 2 day 1 and cycle 4 day 1. Peripheral blood was collected in 8 mL Vacutainer Cell Preparation Tubes, from which PBMCs were isolated by centrifugation and then cryopreserved.

The source of this sequence is a human donor with classical Hodgkin lymphoma. Recombination linked TRBV25-1 to TRBJ2-2; TRBD2 aligns with 7 central bases. The source was peripheral blood mononuclear cells (PBMCs), collected before the fourth cycle of nivolumab. The sequenced DNA is TGTGCCACTCAGAGATCTAGCGGGAACACCGGGGAGCTGTTTTTT. Its protein reads: CATQRSSGNTGELFF. Outside the CDR3, residues come from the reference TRBV25-1 and TRBJ2-2 proteins, so the full variable domain is: EADIYQTPRYLVIGTGKKITLECSQTMGHDKMYWYQQDPGMELHLIHYSYGVNSTEKGDLSSESTVSRIRTEHFPLTLESARPSHTSQYLCATQRSSGNTGELFFGEGSRLTVL.